This record concerns one T cell receptor (beta chain) sequence. Its antigen remains unidentified. This entry comes from a study of response to subunit inactivated influenza vaccine. TCRdb itself ran the RT-PCR reads through MiXCR, one entry per CDR3 protein. This sample has around 750,000 distinct CDR3 sequences, with around 20% found just once. V was trimmed by 6 bases and J by 0 bases, leaving 15 bases between them. In germline, CDR1 is MDHEN, CDR2 SYDVKM. This CDR3 is 15 amino acids long. Regarding the study as a whole: Authors suggested few new T cells are recruited by each seasonal influenza vaccination.

Material: PBMCs from blood, obtained about 5 days after vaccination. This sequence joins TRBV28 and TRBJ2-7; D not certain. The source is a man aged 50 or older who received an inactivated influenza vaccine. CDR3 residues: CASSPLTPTSYEQYF. The CDR3 DNA is TGTGCCAGCAGCCCTCTCACACCGACCTCCTACGAGCAGTACTTC.